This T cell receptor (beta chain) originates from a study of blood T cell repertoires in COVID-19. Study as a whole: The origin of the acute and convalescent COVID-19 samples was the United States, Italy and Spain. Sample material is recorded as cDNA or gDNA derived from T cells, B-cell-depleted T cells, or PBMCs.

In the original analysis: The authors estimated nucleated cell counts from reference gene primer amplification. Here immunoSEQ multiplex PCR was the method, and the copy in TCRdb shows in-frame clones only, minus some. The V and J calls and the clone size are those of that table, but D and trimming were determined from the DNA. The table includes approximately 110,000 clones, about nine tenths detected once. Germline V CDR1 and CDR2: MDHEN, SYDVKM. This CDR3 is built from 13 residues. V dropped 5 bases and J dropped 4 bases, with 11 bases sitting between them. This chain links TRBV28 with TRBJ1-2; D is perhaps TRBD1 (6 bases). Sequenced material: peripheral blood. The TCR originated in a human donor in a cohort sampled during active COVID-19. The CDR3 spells CASSQGIGYGYTF. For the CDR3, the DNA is TGTGCCAGCAGTCAGGGGATAGGCTATGGCTACACCTTC.